This TCR beta chain was identified in a study of blood T cell repertoires in COVID-19. About the study: Samples taken during acute and convalescent COVID-19 were collected in the United States, Italy and Spain. PBMCs, B-cell-depleted T cells, or T cells were the source of the cDNA or gDNA that made up the material.

The CDR3 length is 14 residues. The trim removed 3 bases at V and 2 bases at J, leaving 0 bases unmatched. Germline CDR1 and CDR2: MDHEN and SYDVKM. Enrolment of Seattle patients took place during active infection, and they were followed longitudinally. Authors' processing steps: It was from reference gene primer amplification that nucleated cell counts were estimated. TCRdb's copy holds only in-frame clones and misses some; the assay was immunoSEQ multiplex PCR. That table is the source of V, J and clone size, and D and trimming were worked out from the DNA. The data hold 450,000 or so clones, with around nine tenths observed a single time.

The chain recombines TRBV28 with TRBJ2-1; 8 bases align to TRBD1. The sequencing input was peripheral blood. This TCR derives from a woman aged 40 to 50 with COVID-19, enrolled during active disease. CDR3 sequence (DNA): TGTGCCAGCAGTTTGGGACAGGCCTACAATGAGCAGTTCTTC. Amino acid sequence: CASSLGQAYNEQFF.